Each of the 18 T cell receptor beta chains below was sequenced from the same sample in a study of shared T cell receptors in the human thymus. TCRdb's table, derived via immunoSEQ multiplex PCR, lists solely in-frame clones and lacks some. The repertoire holds just under 550,000 clones, with around 78% as singletons. This same sample was also part of a study on human thymus T cells.

The specimen sequenced was thymocytes. All receptors come from a boy under three years old with a congenital heart defect.

The chain employs TRBV28 and TRBJ2-7, with 10 nucleotides matching TRBD2. The germline V gene encodes CDR1 MDHEN and CDR2 SYDVKM. The CDR3 has 17 residues. V dropped 5 bases and J dropped 1; count of bases not matched to a gene: 11. DNA of the CDR3: TGTGCCAGCAGTCCAAAAGCGGGAGGGCCCCTGTCCTACGAGCAGTACTTC. Translating it yields CASSPKAGGPLSYEQYF.

The rearrangement uses TRBV10-1 and TRBJ2-1, with 9 bases lining up with TRBD2. The trim removed 4 bases at V and 4 bases at J, leaving 14 bases unmatched. Per germline, CDR1 WNHNN and CDR2 SYGVQD (reference sequence). The CDR3 length is 18 residues. CDR3 DNA sequence: TGCGCCAGCAGTGGAAATGAATCCGGCGGGAGGGGTTACAATGAGCAGTTCTTC. Translating it yields CASSGNESGGRGYNEQFF.

The chain carries TRBV27 and TRBJ2-7; D may be TRBD1 (6 bases). Per germline, CDR1 MNHEY and CDR2 SMNVEV (reference sequence). This CDR3 is built from 14 residues. Trimming took 4 bases from V and 1 from J, leaving 11 bases between them. The CDR3 region has the DNA TGTGCCAGCAGTTCCTCGGACAGATCCTACGAGCAGTACTTC. This sequence encodes CASSSSDRSYEQYF.

J is TRBJ2-1 and V is TRBV5-1; 9 nucleotides align to TRBD1. The CDR3 runs 20 residues. J was trimmed by 5 bases and V by 1 base; bases with no gene match: 19. Looked up from germline, CDR1 is SGHRS and CDR2 is YFSETQ. The CDR3: CASSLMTGGAPGGIHNEQFF. For the CDR3, the DNA is TGCGCCAGCAGCTTGATGACAGGGGGGGCACCAGGGGGGATCCACAATGAGCAGTTCTTC.

This chain uses TRBV7-2 with TRBJ1-2, with 8 positions matching TRBD1. V lost 2 bases and J lost 6; bases outside the gene matches: 5. From germline, CDR1 is SGHTA and CDR2 FQGNSA. This CDR3 is built from 14 residues. This CDR3 reads CASSLSGRGHGYTF. The CDR3 DNA reads TGTGCCAGCAGCTTATCAGGCAGGGGGCATGGCTACACCTTC.

This chain connects TRBV11-2 to TRBJ2-7; 7 bases map to TRBD2. J was trimmed by 2 bases and V by 0 bases; bases with no gene match: 10. The CDR3 loop spans 17 amino acids. In germline, CDR1 is SGHAT, CDR2 FQNNGV. CDR3 amino acids: CASSLDSVQREAYEQYF. The CDR3 nucleotides are TGTGCCAGCAGCTTAGATTCCGTCCAGCGGGAAGCCTACGAGCAGTACTTC.

This clone has more than one count but fewer than ten. This chain joins TRBV18 and TRBJ2-2; D unclear. Germline CDR1 KGHSH, CDR2 LQKENI. V shed 0 bases and J shed 4 bases, with 6 bases lying between them. This CDR3 spans 14 amino acids. DNA for the CDR3: TGTGCCAGCTCACCACCGAGTTGCACCGGGGAGCTGTTTTTT. Protein sequence: CASSPPSCTGELFF.

The V and J genes are TRBV27 and TRBJ2-1; 10 bases map to TRBD2. CDR1 MNHEY and CDR2 SMNVEV come from the germline V gene (reference sequence). The CDR3 runs to 13 residues. Trimming took 8 bases from V and 5 from J; bases not matched to a gene: 3. The CDR3: CASGTSVNNEQFF. As DNA, the CDR3 is TGTGCCAGCGGGACTAGCGTCAACAATGAGCAGTTCTTC.

This clone has more than one count but fewer than ten. The chain carries TRBV11-2 and TRBJ2-5, with D possibly matching TRBD2 (5 bases). The CDR3 is 15 residues long. The V end was cut by 4 bases, the J end by 4 bases, with 16 bases between. Germline assignment: CDR1 SGHAT and CDR2 FQNNGV. The CDR3 bases are TGTGCCAGCAGCTCCACCGAAGGCGGGCGAGAGACCCAGTACTTC. As protein: CASSSTEGGRETQYF.

The chain links TRBV7-8 to TRBJ2-7; D perhaps matches TRBD2 (6 bases). The CDR3 is 14 amino acids. V lost 10 bases and J 7 bases, leaving 23 bases between the germline ends. CDR1 is SGHVS, CDR2 FQNEAQ, per germline. As DNA, the CDR3 is TGTGCCACCCTGAACGGGAGCTCCTTCTTGGAGCAGTACTTC. The encoded protein is CATLNGSSFLEQYF.

The V and J genes are TRBV2 and TRBJ2-7; the match to TRBD1 covers 7 bases. Germline values: CDR1 SNHLY, CDR2 FYNNEI. This CDR3 contains 13 residues. The V and J ends lost 11 bases and 5 bases, in that order; junction bases with no gene match: 12. The chain's CDR3 is CARDSSSRNEQYF. The CDR3 nucleotides are TGTGCCCGGGACAGCTCGTCTCGGAACGAGCAGTACTTC. The whole variable domain, filled in from reference TRBV2 and TRBJ2-7, reads EPEVTQTPSHQVTQMGQEVILRCVPISNHLYFYWYRQILGQKVEFLVSFYNNEISEKSEIFDDQFSVERPDGSNFTLKIRSTKLEDSAMYFCARDSSSRNEQYFGPGTRLTVT.

V gene TRBV6-4 combines with J gene TRBJ1-1; D is perhaps TRBD1 (5 bases). CDR1 is MRHNA and CDR2 is SNTAGT in the germline V gene. CDR3 size: 13 residues. Trimming removed 5 bases from V and 5 bases from J, with 12 bases in between. In DNA form, the CDR3 reads TGTGCCAGCAGTAGGGGAGGGGCAACTGAAGCTTTCTTT. Translating it yields CASSRGGATEAFF.

This chain joins TRBV7-9 and TRBJ2-2; D is ambiguous. The CDR3 runs 15 residues. Per the germline V gene, CDR1 is SEHNR and CDR2 is FQNEAQ (reference sequence). Trimming took off 3 bases at V and 0 bases at J, with 8 bases between the two ends. The CDR3 loop reads CASSFIGANTGELFF. As DNA, the CDR3 is TGTGCCAGCAGCTTTATAGGAGCGAACACCGGGGAGCTGTTTTTT.

V usage is TRBV15 and J usage is TRBJ1-5; 9 bases are shared with TRBD1. J was trimmed by 3 bases and V by 4 bases; bases with no gene match: 4. The germline V gene encodes CDR1 LNHNV and CDR2 YYDKDF (reference sequence). This CDR3 comprises 15 residues. CDR3 sequence reads: CATSKDRGNNQPQHF. CDR3 nucleotides: TGTGCCACCAGCAAGGACAGGGGTAACAATCAGCCCCAGCATTTT.

The genes are TRBV6-6 and TRBJ1-1; a possible D gene is TRBD1 (6 bases). The ends were cut back, 5 bases at V and 10 bases at J, with 17 bases in the middle. The CDR3 runs to 13 residues. CDR1 MNHNY and CDR2 SVGAGI come from the germline V gene (reference sequence). The CDR3 region has the DNA TGTGCCAGCAGTAAGGGGGGGAGGGTCGGAGCTTTCTTT. Translated: CASSKGGRVGAFF.

The chain couples TRBV11-2 to TRBJ2-7; 14 bases agree with TRBD2. Trimming removed 5 bases from V and 4 bases from J; junction bases left unmatched: 4. The length of the CDR3 is 15 residues. Germline V CDR1 and CDR2: SGHAT, FQNNGV. The CDR3 nucleotides are TGTGCCAGCAGCCCCGGACTAGCGGGGGGATACGAGCAGTACTTC. This translates into CASSPGLAGGYEQYF.

V gene TRBV5-4 combines with J gene TRBJ2-3, with 9 nucleotides matching TRBD1. The CDR3 loop spans 19 amino acids. The germline V gene has CDR1 SGHNT and CDR2 YYREEE (reference sequence). The J segment lost 2 bases and the V segment lost 4 bases, leaving 17 bases of the junction unmatched. The CDR3 sequence is CASSRDNSSGQGNTDTQYF. CDR3 nucleotides: TGTGCCAGCAGCCGGGATAACTCTTCGGGACAGGGTAACACAGATACGCAGTATTTT.

The genes are TRBV2 and TRBJ2-5, with a tentative D call TRBD1 (6 bases). The length of the CDR3 is 14 residues. The V and J ends lost 6 bases and 5 bases respectively, with 16 bases between them. Per germline, CDR1 SNHLY and CDR2 FYNNEI. Written as DNA, the CDR3 is TGTGCCAGCAGATTGGACAGCTCTCGGGAGACCCAGTACTTC. Residues: CASRLDSSRETQYF.